This T cell receptor beta chain is from a study of cytomegalovirus exposure and HLA in healthy donors. The data were produced by immunoSEQ multiplex PCR, yet TCRdb's version contains in-frame clones alone and is incomplete. The data contain fewer than 200,000 clones, under 90% of them singletons. Overall study findings and caveats: Investigators reported around 150 TCR beta chains as tied to cytomegalovirus.

Note on this clone: The antigen remains undetermined.

This TCR derives from a woman aged 18-29 years in good health and CMV-seropositive. Sequencing was done on a sample of PBMCs.

In DNA form, the CDR3 reads TGTGCCAGCAGCGGGGGGGGACAGGCCTACGAGCAGTACTTC. Encoded protein: CASSGGGQAYEQYF. V and J are TRBV7-8 and TRBJ2-7, with a weak D call TRBD1 (8 bases). The germline gives CDR1 SGHVS, CDR2 FQNEAQ. The ends were cut back, 5 bases at V and 2 bases at J, with 13 bases in the middle. This CDR3 has 14 amino acids.